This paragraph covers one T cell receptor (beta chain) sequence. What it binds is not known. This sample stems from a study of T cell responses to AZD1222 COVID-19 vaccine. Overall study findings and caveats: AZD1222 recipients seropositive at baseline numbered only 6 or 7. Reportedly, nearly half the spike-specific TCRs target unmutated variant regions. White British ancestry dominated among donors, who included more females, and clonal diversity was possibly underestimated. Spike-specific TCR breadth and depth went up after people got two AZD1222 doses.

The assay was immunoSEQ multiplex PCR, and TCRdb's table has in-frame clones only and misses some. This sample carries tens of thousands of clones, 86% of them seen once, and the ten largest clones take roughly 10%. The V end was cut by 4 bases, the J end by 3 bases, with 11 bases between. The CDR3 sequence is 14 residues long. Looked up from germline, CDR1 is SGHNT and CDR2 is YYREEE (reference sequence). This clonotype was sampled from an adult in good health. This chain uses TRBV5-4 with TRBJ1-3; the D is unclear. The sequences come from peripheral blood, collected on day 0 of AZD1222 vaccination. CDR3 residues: CASSPRLDGNTIYF. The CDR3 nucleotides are TGTGCCAGCAGCCCCCGACTGGATGGAAACACCATATATTTT.